This T cell receptor (beta chain) was recorded in a study of blood T cell repertoires in COVID-19 (dated by TCRdb to about 2020). Some background on the complete study: The collaborator samples originated in the United States, Italy and Spain and spanned the acute and convalescent phases of COVID-19. The material from the prospective study consisted of cDNA or gDNA derived from T cells, B-cell-depleted T cells, or PBMCs. The dataset comprised deeply sampled blood TCRbeta repertoires from subjects exposed to, actively infected with, or recovered from COVID-19. A freely available public database, intended as a resource for researchers studying the immune response to SARS-CoV-2, is where the repertoires were released. The samples were drawn from the first 160 participants of the ongoing ImmuneRACE study and from 1,254 subjects provided by 6 global collaborators. Sample metadata almost always included a de-identified subject ID, COVID-19 status, age in years and sex. HLA class I and class II types, where available, came from metadata supplied by the sample provider rather than from assay-based typing. Results and caveats for the whole study, not just this receptor: The amount of clinical and demographic metadata varied by source and participant and was provided uncurated.

The germline V gene (reference sequence) gives CDR1 as GTSNPN and CDR2 as SVGIG. Germline trimming amounts to 6 bases on V and 0 bases on J, with 9 as the count of junction bases outside the gene matches. Reading from cysteine to phenylalanine, the CDR3 counts 15 amino acids. Just CDR3 DNA is preserved here, 45 bases in frame from base 1. As regards this clone: Its antigen target is currently unknown. Base qualities are missing; no much larger clone stands one base away.

The collaborating institutions used their own protocols to collect whole blood in K2EDTA tubes. Collaborator samples were shipped for TCRbeta analysis as frozen whole blood, isolated PBMCs, or DNA extracted from either sample type. TCRbeta CDR3 regions were amplified from genomic DNA using the immunoSEQ Assay, a bias-controlled multiplex PCR. Processing in the source paper ran as follows. The number of nucleated cells in each sample was estimated from the amplification of reference gene primers within the assay. Sequence reads were collapsed and filtered to measure the absolute abundance of every unique TCRbeta CDR3 rearrangement. For each sample, productive Simpson clonality was calculated as the square root of Simpson's diversity index across productive rearrangements. In TCRdb, the immuneACCESS table is reduced to in-frame sequences with V and J assigned. These tables do not hold every clone; where another copy was compared, an unresolved V gene accounts for under half, and the others remain unexplained. V, J and clone size derive from that table, while D and trimming were established from the DNA sequence. The sample has roughly 60,000 clones on record, roughly four fifths of them singletons. The ten biggest clones cover 3.5% of the sample.

The origin of this receptor is a man aged 60 to 69 with acute or convalescent COVID-19. Sequencing was done on a sample of peripheral blood. The sequence joins TRBV30 to TRBJ1-1; TRBD1 lines up with 8 middle nucleotides. The nucleotide sequence is given as TGTGCCTGCCCCCCCCTACAGGGGGTGAACACTGAAGCTTTCTTT. It encodes CACPPLQGVNTEAFF.